The subject of this entry is one TCR beta chain. Its specificity is unknown. The entry originates in a study of T cell responses to AZD1222 COVID-19 vaccine. General study results and limits: It was only after the peak T cell response that any repertoires were sampled. Following two doses of AZD1222, Spike-specific TCR breadth and depth rose. White British ancestry dominated among donors, who included more females, and clonal diversity was possibly underestimated.

Produced via immunoSEQ multiplex PCR; TCRdb's table is partial and in-frame only. The top ten clones hold approximately 6.6% of a sample with roughly 150,000 clones, more than 85% of them seen once. There are 15 residues in the CDR3. Germline CDR1 and CDR2: MGHRA and YSYEKL. V was clipped by 1 base and J by 6 bases; unmatched bases: 8. The chain recombines TRBV4-1 with TRBJ2-7; TRBD1 agrees at 8 bases. The material sequenced was peripheral blood, taken after recovery from COVID-19. The source is an adult who had recovered from COVID-19. CDR3 loop: CASSQVGGQGAEQYF. In DNA, the CDR3 is TGCGCCAGCAGCCAAGTTGGTGGACAGGGCGCCGAGCAGTACTTC.